This passage covers 8 T cell receptor beta chains from one sample sequenced in a study of blood T cell repertoires in COVID-19. The protocol was immunoSEQ multiplex PCR, while the TCRdb copy is restricted to in-frame clones and leaves out a portion. The top ten hold approximately 15% of the sample, which has 70,000 to 80,000 clones, roughly 87% seen once. The sample was peripheral blood. Every receptor here comes from a woman older than 75 with acute or convalescent COVID-19.

The gene calls are TRBV4-1 and TRBJ2-7, with TRBD1 matching over 8 bases. Germline CDR1 MGHRA, CDR2 YSYEKL. V gave up 0 bases and J gave up 7 bases; unmatched junction bases: 8. The CDR3 is 15 amino acids. The CDR3 here is CASSQDMAGGYEQYF. The CDR3 DNA sequence: TGCGCCAGCAGCCAAGATATGGCAGGGGGCTATGAGCAGTACTTC.

The chain couples TRBV4-2 to TRBJ1-1; 7 bases are shared with TRBD1. There are 16 residues in the CDR3. The germline CDR1 and CDR2 sequences are LGHNA and YNFKEQ. With 0 bases clipped from V and 3 bases from J, the junction kept 7 bases outside the gene matches. The CDR3 region has the DNA TGTGCCAGCAGCCAAGATAAGGGACAGCGGCACACTGAAGCTTTCTTT. It yields the protein CASSQDKGQRHTEAFF.

The rearrangement uses TRBV5-4 and TRBJ2-3; 8 nucleotides line up with TRBD2. The CDR3 spans 15 residues. V trimming: 1 base; J trimming: 1 base; junction bases outside the gene matches: 2. Per germline, CDR1 SGHNT and CDR2 YYREEE (reference sequence). CDR3 sequence (DNA): TGTGCCAGCAGCTTGAAACTAGCGGGCACAGATACGCAGTATTTT. This sequence encodes CASSLKLAGTDTQYF.

The genes are TRBV4-3 and TRBJ2-5, with TRBD2 matching 7 bases. Trimming at V came to 8 bases and at J to 3 bases, leaving 18 bases not matched to a gene. Germline-derived CDR1 and CDR2 are LGHNA and YSLEER. The CDR3 consists of 17 residues. The CDR3 DNA is TGCGCCAGCGGCCGGGGGGTTCGGGCATCTGTTAAAGAGACCCAGTACTTC. Its translation: CASGRGVRASVKETQYF.

The chain joins TRBV5-1 to TRBJ2-2; maybe TRBD1 (6 bases). The CDR3 contains 15 residues. V was cut by 3 bases and J by 6 bases, with 15 bases left in between. CDR1 is SGHRS, CDR2 YFSETQ, per germline. The CDR3: CASSSTGKSAGELFF. CDR3 nucleotide sequence: TGCGCCAGCAGCTCAACAGGGAAATCCGCCGGGGAGCTGTTTTTT.

In its sample, this clone was seen once. The V and J genes are TRBV19 and TRBJ2-5, with a tentative D call TRBD1 (5 bases). Germline assignment: CDR1 LNHDA and CDR2 SQIVND (reference sequence). CDR3 size: 13 residues. Trimming took 1 base from V and 5 from J, leaving 8 bases between them. This CDR3 is CASSIVGAETQYF. The CDR3 nucleotides are TGTGCCAGTAGTATAGTAGGGGCGGAGACCCAGTACTTC.

V gene TRBV5-1 combines with J gene TRBJ2-2; 14 bases map to TRBD2. This CDR3 is built from 16 residues. The junction had 6 bases not matched to a gene; V was cut back by 4 bases and J by 7 bases. Germline lookup yields CDR1 SGHRS and CDR2 YFSETQ. The CDR3 sequence: CASSKGLAGVDGELFF. Here the CDR3 DNA reads TGCGCCAGCAGCAAGGGACTAGCGGGAGTAGACGGGGAGCTGTTTTTT.

The chain is built from TRBV7-9 and TRBJ1-1, with 10 bases fitting TRBD1. This CDR3 is 14 amino acids long. Trimming at V came to 5 bases and at J to 4 bases, leaving 4 bases not matched to a gene. Germline V CDR1 and CDR2: SEHNR, FQNEAQ (reference sequence). CDR3 sequence (DNA): TGTGCCAGCAGCCAAGACAGGGGGCCCACTGAAGCTTTCTTT. This translates into CASSQDRGPTEAFF.